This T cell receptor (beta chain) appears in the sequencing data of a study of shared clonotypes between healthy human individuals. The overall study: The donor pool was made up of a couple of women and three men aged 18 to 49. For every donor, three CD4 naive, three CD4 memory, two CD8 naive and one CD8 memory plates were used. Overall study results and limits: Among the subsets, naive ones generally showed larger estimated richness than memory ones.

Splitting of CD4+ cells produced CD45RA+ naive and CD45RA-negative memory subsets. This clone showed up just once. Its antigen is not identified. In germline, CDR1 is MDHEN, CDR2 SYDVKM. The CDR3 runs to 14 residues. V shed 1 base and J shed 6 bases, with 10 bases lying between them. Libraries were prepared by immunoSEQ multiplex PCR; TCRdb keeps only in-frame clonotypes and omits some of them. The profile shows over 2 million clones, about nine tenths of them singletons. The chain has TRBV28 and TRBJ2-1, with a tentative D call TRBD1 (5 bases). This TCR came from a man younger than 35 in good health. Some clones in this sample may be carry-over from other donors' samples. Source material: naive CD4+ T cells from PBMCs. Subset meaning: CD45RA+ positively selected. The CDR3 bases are TGTGCCAGCAGTTTATATTCTCAGGGCAATGAGCAGTTCTTC. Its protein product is CASSLYSQGNEQFF.